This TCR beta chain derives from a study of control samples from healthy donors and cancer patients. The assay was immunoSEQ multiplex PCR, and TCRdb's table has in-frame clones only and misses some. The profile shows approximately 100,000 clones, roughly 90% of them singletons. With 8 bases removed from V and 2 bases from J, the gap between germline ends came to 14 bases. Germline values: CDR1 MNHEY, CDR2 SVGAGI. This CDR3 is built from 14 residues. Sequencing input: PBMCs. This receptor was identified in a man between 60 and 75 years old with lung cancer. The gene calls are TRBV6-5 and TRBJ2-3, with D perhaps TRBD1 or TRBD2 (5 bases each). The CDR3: CASLGVLTTDTQYF. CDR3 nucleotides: TGTGCCAGCTTGGGGGTTCTCACCACAGATACGCAGTATTTT.